The clone carrying this TCR beta chain was detected only a few times. Its antigen is not known. This specimen belongs to a study of vaccination and CD4 T cells after COVID-19. Study findings and constraints: A nonsignificant rise from roughly 22 to 38 was seen in the median number of SARS-CoV-2-reactive clonotypes.

The assay that was used to sequence DNA from cultured CD4+ T cells was the Oncomine TCR Beta short-read assay. Scientists extracted genomic DNA from CD4+ T cells grown in culture. TCRdb used MiXCR to reprocess the PCR reads, holding one entry per CDR3 protein. Of 4,000 to 6,000 distinct CDR3 sequences listed, about 38% are singletons. Documented treatment: roughly ten-day PBMC culture with coronavirus spike peptide pools or control peptides (ViraFEST assay). Under the ViraFEST approach, antigen-specific T cells were expanded with peptide pools and TCRs subsequently sequenced. US Alpha, Beta and Delta variants postdated the positive PCR dates, which ran from March to December 2020. Trimming took off 6 bases at V and 1 base at J, with 9 bases between the two ends. Per the germline V gene, CDR1 is SEHNR and CDR2 is FQNEAQ (reference sequence). The CDR3 totals 14 residues.

The sample was CD4+ T cells from blood, cultured in vitro. The sequence was obtained from a human donor who had recovered from COVID-19. This chain uses TRBV7-9 with TRBJ2-2; possibly TRBD2 for D (5 bases). For the CDR3, the DNA is TGTGCCAGCAGGGCAGGAGGGAACACCGGGGAGCTGTTTTTT. It is translated as CASRAGGNTGELFF.